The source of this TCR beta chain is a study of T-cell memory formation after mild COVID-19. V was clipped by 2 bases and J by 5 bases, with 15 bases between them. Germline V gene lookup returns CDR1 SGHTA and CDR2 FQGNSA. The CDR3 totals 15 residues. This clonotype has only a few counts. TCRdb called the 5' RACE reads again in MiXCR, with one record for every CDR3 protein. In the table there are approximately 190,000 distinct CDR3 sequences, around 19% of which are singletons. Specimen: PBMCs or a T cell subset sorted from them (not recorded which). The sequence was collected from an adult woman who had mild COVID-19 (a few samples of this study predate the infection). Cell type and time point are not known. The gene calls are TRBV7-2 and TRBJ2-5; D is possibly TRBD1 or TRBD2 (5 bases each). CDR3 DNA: TGTGCCAGCAGCTTACAGCCCGGGGCCCTGGAGACCCAGTACTTC. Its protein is CASSLQPGALETQYF.